The TCR beta chain under discussion was sequenced for a study of blood T cell repertoires in COVID-19. For the study at large: The samples span acute and convalescent COVID-19 from the United States, Italy and Spain. T cells, B-cell-depleted T cells, or PBMCs supplied cDNA or gDNA.

Source study methods: Reference gene primer amplification yielded estimated nucleated cell counts. Method: immunoSEQ multiplex PCR; TCRdb's copy keeps in-frame clones and lacks some. V, J and clone size derive from that table, while D and trimming were established from the DNA sequence. This table holds about 75,000 clones, over 80% found once. Input material: peripheral blood. This sequence originates from a woman between 45 and 65 years old with acute or convalescent COVID-19.

CDR3: CASSAPGQGRNTGELFF. The CDR3 DNA is TGTGCCAGCAGTGCCCCGGGACAGGGAAGAAACACCGGGGAGCTGTTTTTT. The chain combines TRBV6-1 with TRBJ2-2; 9 nucleotides match TRBD1. Germline V gene sequence: CDR1 MNHNS, CDR2 SASEGT. The CDR3 extends over 17 amino acids. V trimming: 4 bases; J trimming: 2 bases; junction bases outside the gene matches: 8.